The present T cell receptor beta chain was sequenced within a study of vaccination effects on CD4 cells after COVID-19. Trimming left V 5 bases short and J 4 bases short, with 12 bases between. The CDR3 covers 14 residues. CDR1 MNHEY and CDR2 SMNVEV come from the germline V gene (reference sequence). Sequencing was preceded by expansion of antigen-specific CD4+ T cells with viral peptide pools in the ViraFEST assay. CD4+ T cell isolation took place after about 11 days of culture. Either the BNT162b2 or mRNA-1273 vaccine was given to participants in two doses. Produced via immunoSEQ multiplex PCR; TCRdb's table is partial and in-frame only. The sample includes tens of thousands of clones, 75% to 85% of them seen just once. Comments on this clone: Its antigen remains unknown.

Material: CD4+ T cells from PBMCs cultured with HCoV-OC43 spike peptides, obtained after COVID-19 vaccination. As to subset: HCoV-OC43 spike overlapping peptide pool stimulation. The sequence derives from a human donor who received a COVID-19 vaccine. The chain recombines TRBV27 with TRBJ2-1; no definite D call. DNA for the CDR3: TGTGCCAGCAGTCCCTTAGACTTATACAATGAGCAGTTCTTC. Translation: CASSPLDLYNEQFF.